The clone carrying this TCR beta chain was observed a few times. In germline, CDR1 is MGHRA, CDR2 YSYEKL. With 1 base removed from V and 7 bases from J, the gap between germline ends came to 14 bases. The length of the CDR3 is 15 residues. The record originates from a study of T cells after yellow fever vaccination. One entry per CDR3 protein results from TCRdb running MiXCR on the 5' RACE reads. The data hold 450,000 to 600,000 distinct CDR3 sequences, with around 16% observed a single time. The sequence was obtained from a man younger than 35 who received the YFV17D yellow fever vaccine. The material sequenced was PBMCs, taken less than 6 days after the first yellow fever vaccination. The genes are TRBV4-1 and TRBJ1-5; tentative D call: TRBD1 (5 bases). CDR3 in DNA: TGCGCCAGCAGCCAAGTGTCGAGGGAGGGGCAGCCCCAGCATTTT. It encodes CASSQVSREGQPQHF.